The entry below gives a single TCR beta chain sequence along with its context. This sample stems from a study of control samples from healthy donors and cancer patients. Data came from immunoSEQ multiplex PCR; TCRdb stores just in-frame clones and leaves some out. The sample has more than 85,000 clones; about four fifths are singletons. The TCR comes from a woman between 50 and 59 years old in good health. The sequencing sample was made of blood.

This CDR3 reads CASSPTTDSLNVLTF. Here the CDR3 DNA reads TGTGCCAGCTCACCTACGACAGACTCGCTCAACGTCCTGACTTTC. The chain uses TRBV18 and TRBJ2-6; a weak D match, TRBD1 (5 bases). The CDR3 loop spans 15 amino acids. V lost 3 bases to trimming and J lost 9 bases, with 15 bases between them. Germline V gene data show CDR1 as KGHSH and CDR2 as LQKENI.